The 28 T cell receptor beta chains in this list originate from one sample, sequenced in a study of CD8 T cells in Susac syndrome. RNA was extracted with the RNeasy kit, and a quantity of roughly 0.45 to 1 ug was reverse transcribed using random hexamers. A single record per CDR3 protein comes from TCRdb applying MiXCR to the immunoSEQ multiplex PCR reads. The top ten clones hold 0.075% to 0.1% of a sample with approximately 190,000 distinct CDR3 sequences, approximately 96% of them seen once. What was sequenced was CD4+ T cells from PBMCs. These receptors were collected from a human donor with Susac syndrome.

This clonotype was detected only once. The gene calls are TRBV12-3 or TRBV12-4 and TRBJ2-5; D remains ambiguous. Trimming took off 5 bases at V and 6 bases at J, with 10 bases between the two ends. This CDR3 contains 12 residues. For the CDR3, the DNA is TGTGCCAGCAGTGCAACACCACAGACCCAGTACTTC. This codes for CASSATPQTQYF.

This chain connects TRBV27 to TRBJ1-1; a possible D gene is TRBD1 (6 bases). The V gene lost 2 bases and the J gene lost 2 bases, with 15 bases spanning the gap. This CDR3 contains 16 residues. Per germline, CDR1 MNHEY and CDR2 SMNVEV (reference sequence). The CDR3 sequence: CASSLRGFRGNTEAFF. The CDR3 nucleotides read TGTGCCAGCAGTTTACGGGGTTTCAGGGGAAACACTGAAGCTTTCTTT.

V and J are TRBV5-1 and TRBJ1-2, with no clear D. Per the germline V gene, CDR1 is SGHRS and CDR2 is YFSETQ. V lost 0 bases to trimming and J lost 0 bases, with 9 bases between them. This CDR3 has 15 amino acids. The CDR3 reads CASSLARQANYGYTF. In DNA, the CDR3 is TGCGCCAGCAGCTTGGCCAGACAAGCTAACTATGGCTACACCTTC.

The CDR3 is CASRWTVNEKLFF. DNA of the CDR3: TGTGCCAGCAGATGGACAGTTAATGAAAAACTGTTTTTT. The V call is TRBV2, the J call TRBJ1-4; D may be TRBD1 (6 bases). CDR1 and CDR2 from the germline V gene are SNHLY and FYNNEI. V lost 6 bases to trimming and J lost 4 bases, with 9 bases between them. The CDR3 is made up of 13 amino acids.

This clonotype came up once. The V call is TRBV30, the J call TRBJ2-1, with D tentatively TRBD2 (5 bases). Trimming shortened V by 4 bases and J by 0 bases, and 10 bases separated the two germline ends. This CDR3 region has 14 residues. Germline V gene sequence: CDR1 GTSNPN, CDR2 SVGIG (reference sequence). This CDR3 is CAWIQTSSYNEQFF. The CDR3 DNA follows: TGTGCCTGGATCCAAACTAGCTCCTACAATGAGCAGTTCTTC.

The CDR3, as DNA: TGTGCCAGCAGCAAGACAGGGCCTATGAACACTGAAGCTTTCTTT. Protein product: CASSKTGPMNTEAFF. The V call is TRBV14, the J call TRBJ1-1, with 7 bases lining up with TRBD1. The CDR3 has 15 amino acids. CDR1 and CDR2 from the germline V gene are SGHDN and FVKESK. V gave up 5 bases and J gave up 0 bases; unmatched junction bases: 6.

V and J are TRBV7-6 and TRBJ2-1; D is perhaps TRBD1 (6 bases). V was trimmed by 0 bases and J by 10 bases, leaving 10 bases between them. CDR3 length equals 13 residues. Germline loops: CDR1 SGHVS, CDR2 FNYEAQ. The CDR3 coding sequence is TGTGCCAGCAGCTTAGCCCAGACAGGAGAGCAGTTCTTC. This sequence encodes CASSLAQTGEQFF. The whole variable domain, remainder taken from reference TRBV7-6 and TRBJ2-1, is GAGVSQSPRYKVTKRGQDVALRCDPISGHVSLYWYRQALGQGPEFLTYFNYEAQQDKSGLPNDRFSAERPEGSISTLTIQRTEQRDSAMYRCASSLAQTGEQFFGPGTRLTVL.

The V call is TRBV3-1, the J call TRBJ1-1; a possible D gene is TRBD1 (6 bases). The V end was cut by 0 bases, the J end by 9 bases, with 11 bases between. This CDR3 has 13 residues. The germline V gene encodes CDR1 LGHDT and CDR2 YNNKEL (reference sequence). CDR3 in amino acids: CASSQDQGRKAFF. The DNA of the CDR3 is TGTGCCAGCAGCCAAGACCAGGGGCGGAAAGCTTTCTTT.

The chain couples TRBV5-6 to TRBJ2-5; TRBD2 is a possible D gene (5 bases). V was cut by 6 bases and J by 1 base, with 16 bases left in between. The germline V gene has CDR1 SGHDT and CDR2 YYEEEE. The length of the CDR3 is 15 residues. The CDR3, as DNA: TGTGCCAGCAACAATCGGGCAGCGGCCCAAGAGACCCAGTACTTC. It codes for CASNNRAAAQETQYF.

The chain employs TRBV30 and TRBJ1-5; the match to TRBD1 covers 7 bases. J lost 3 bases, V lost 4 bases, and 3 bases had no gene match. The length of the CDR3 is 13 residues. Germline assignment: CDR1 GTSNPN and CDR2 SVGIG (reference sequence). CDR3 coding DNA: TGTGCCTGGATGGGGACAGACAATCAGCCCCAGCATTTT. Its translation: CAWMGTDNQPQHF.

The rearrangement uses TRBV12-3 or TRBV12-4 and TRBJ2-7; 7 bases are shared with TRBD1. This CDR3 is 13 amino acids long. V shed 6 bases, J shed 9 bases, and the junction held 11 bases outside the gene matches. The CDR3 bases are TGTGCCAGCAGGGCCGGGACAGATGTGGTGCAGTACTTC. Translated: CASRAGTDVVQYF.

V is TRBV7-8 and J is TRBJ2-2; the match to TRBD2 covers 7 bases. The CDR3 runs to 18 residues. Germline V lookup: CDR1 SGHVS, CDR2 FQNEAQ. Germline trimming cut 0 bases from V and 5 bases from J; bases unmatched to any gene: 12. The CDR3 coding sequence is TGTGCCAGCAGCTTAGCTGTATCCGGAGGGACTAAAACCGGGGAGCTGTTTTTT. Its protein is CASSLAVSGGTKTGELFF.

The chain employs TRBV2 and TRBJ1-6; D might be TRBD1 (6 bases). Germline V gene sequence: CDR1 SNHLY, CDR2 FYNNEI. Trimming cost V 8 bases and J 9 bases, with 14 bases left between them. This CDR3 contains 13 residues. The CDR3 region has the DNA TGTGCCAGCTTCCAGGGGAAGGGTTCACCCCTCCACTTT. This encodes CASFQGKGSPLHF.

The CDR3 coding sequence is TGTGCCAGCATCCCAGTGGGACAGGGGGCCAATCAGCCCCAGCATTTT. Translation: CASIPVGQGANQPQHF. The chain recombines TRBV27 with TRBJ1-5; 12 bases agree with TRBD1. Per the germline V gene, CDR1 is MNHEY and CDR2 is SMNVEV (reference sequence). This CDR3 is 16 amino acids long. V gave up 7 bases and J gave up 3 bases; unmatched junction bases: 7.

The chain couples TRBV9 to TRBJ1-2, with D perhaps matching TRBD1 (6 bases). V lost 4 bases and J 8 bases, leaving 21 bases between the germline ends. This CDR3 comprises 15 residues. Germline V gives CDR1 SGDLS, CDR2 YYNGEE. This chain's CDR3 is CASSPQFGGRGGYTF. The CDR3 nucleotides are TGTGCCAGCAGCCCCCAATTCGGGGGGCGGGGCGGCTACACCTTC.

This CDR3 is CASSPTSVNYEQYF. CDR3 coding DNA: TGTGCCAGCAGCCCGACTAGCGTTAACTACGAGCAGTACTTC. The rearrangement uses TRBV11-2 and TRBJ2-7, with TRBD2 matching over 8 bases. Trimming removed 5 bases from V and 3 bases from J; junction bases left unmatched: 6. CDR3 length: 14 amino acids. Germline CDR1 and CDR2: SGHAT and FQNNGV.

This clonotype was observed a single time. V usage is TRBV5-1 and J usage is TRBJ2-5, with a possible D match to TRBD1 (6 bases). V shed 0 bases and J shed 0 bases, with 9 bases lying between them. Germline-derived CDR1 and CDR2 are SGHRS and YFSETQ. This CDR3 is 15 amino acids long. This CDR3 is CASSLGGTYQETQYF. In nucleotides, the CDR3 is TGCGCCAGCAGCTTGGGGGGGACATACCAAGAGACCCAGTACTTC. The whole variable domain, filled in from reference TRBV5-1 and TRBJ2-5, reads KAGVTQTPRYLIKTRGQQVTLSCSPISGHRSVSWYQQTPGQGLQFLFEYFSETQRNKGNFPGRFSGRQFSNSRSEMNVSTLELGDSALYLCASSLGGTYQETQYFGPGTRLLVL.

A single count supports this clonotype. The CDR3, as DNA: TGTGCCTGGGACCGGGGACGGCGACAAGAGACCCAGTACTTC. This sequence encodes CAWDRGRRQETQYF. The rearrangement uses TRBV30 and TRBJ2-5; D tentatively reads TRBD1 or TRBD2 (5 bases each). The V end lost 5 bases, the J end lost 2 bases, and 15 bases lay between the germline ends. The CDR3 runs to 14 residues. The V gene's germline CDR1 is GTSNPN and CDR2 SVGIG (reference sequence).

CDR3 DNA: TGTGCCAGCACCCTCGACAGGGACGCTGGAAACACCATATATTTT. Amino acids: CASTLDRDAGNTIYF. The genes are TRBV6-5 and TRBJ1-3, with 7 bases matching TRBD1. Per the germline V gene, CDR1 is MNHEY and CDR2 is SVGAGI. The CDR3 runs to 15 residues. The ends lost 7 bases at V and 2 bases at J; junction bases unmatched: 8.

This clonotype was counted a single time. The rearrangement uses TRBV6-2 or TRBV6-3 and TRBJ2-4; no reliable D call. The germline V gene has CDR1 MNHEY and CDR2 SVGEGT. CDR3 length: 12 amino acids. Trimming shortened V by 6 bases and J by 11 bases, and 14 bases separated the two germline ends. CDR3 in amino acids: CASSPLGRLQYF. The DNA for the CDR3 is TGTGCCAGCAGCCCCCTAGGACGCCTTCAGTACTTC.

The chain joins TRBV18 to TRBJ2-1; D is perhaps TRBD1 (6 bases). Per germline, CDR1 KGHSH and CDR2 LQKENI. This CDR3 has 15 amino acids. V shed 3 bases and J shed 6 bases, with 15 bases lying between them. This CDR3 reads CASSPTTGSPNEQFF. CDR3 coding DNA: TGTGCCAGCTCACCTACGACAGGTTCGCCCAATGAGCAGTTCTTC.

The chain joins TRBV27 to TRBJ2-3; D is possibly TRBD2 (6 bases). V was shortened by 5 bases and J by 8 bases, with 23 bases between the two germline ends. The germline V gene has CDR1 MNHEY and CDR2 SMNVEV (reference sequence). This CDR3 is built from 16 residues. The CDR3 nucleotides read TGTGCCAGCAGTGTAGGGACTGGCCCGTCCAGAGGTACGCAGTATTTT. This gives the protein CASSVGTGPSRGTQYF.

V is TRBV5-1 and J is TRBJ2-7, with 11 bases matching TRBD1. There are 15 residues in the CDR3. V was pared by 4 bases and J by 3 bases, with 6 bases of the junction left unmatched. Germline V gene lookup returns CDR1 SGHRS and CDR2 YFSETQ. The CDR3 coding sequence is TGCGCCAGCAGCCCTGGGACAGGGGGTTTCTACGAGCAGTACTTC. Its translation: CASSPGTGGFYEQYF.

This chain joins TRBV4-1 and TRBJ2-6; the D gene is possibly TRBD2 (6 bases). This CDR3 spans 19 amino acids. The V gene's germline CDR1 is MGHRA and CDR2 YSYEKL. Trimming shortened V by 3 bases and J by 3 bases, and 21 bases separated the two germline ends. The CDR3 DNA reads as TGCGCCAGCAGCCACCTTCGGACGGGGGTAGTTGGTGGGGCCAACGTCCTGACTTTC. Translating it yields CASSHLRTGVVGGANVLTF.

This sequence joins TRBV3-1 and TRBJ1-5, with D hard to call. The CDR3 is made up of 14 amino acids. Trimming left V 1 base short and J 7 bases short, with 11 bases between. Germline CDR1 reads LGHDT; CDR2 reads YNNKEL (reference sequence). The CDR3 region has the DNA TGTGCCAGCAGCCAAGTCCCGGGAAGGCAGCCCCAGCATTTT. Translation gives CASSQVPGRQPQHF.

The CDR3 region is CSGLRGAGELFF. CDR3 in DNA: TGCAGCGGCTTGAGAGGGGCCGGGGAGCTGTTTTTT. The V gene is TRBV29-1, the J gene TRBJ2-2; D is possibly TRBD1 or TRBD2 (5 bases each). This CDR3 is 12 amino acids long. Trimming stripped 7 bases from V and 6 bases from J, with 12 bases between. Germline lookup yields CDR1 SQVTM and CDR2 ANQGSEA.

The rearrangement uses TRBV2 and TRBJ2-5; 10 bases agree with TRBD2. Trimming cost V 6 bases and J 0 bases; bases outside gene matches: 4. This CDR3 has 15 amino acids. Germline assignment: CDR1 SNHLY and CDR2 FYNNEI. The chain's CDR3 is CASSLAGAHQETQYF. The CDR3 DNA follows: TGTGCCAGCAGCCTAGCGGGGGCCCACCAAGAGACCCAGTACTTC.

The chain is built from TRBV11-2 and TRBJ1-1, with a possible D match to TRBD1 (5 bases). The CDR3 runs to 13 residues. Germline V CDR1 and CDR2: SGHAT, FQNNGV. The V and J ends lost 6 bases and 4 bases respectively, with 12 bases between them. This chain's CDR3 is CASSVMGGTEAFF. The CDR3 DNA reads TGTGCCAGCAGTGTAATGGGGGGCACTGAAGCTTTCTTT.